Each of the 24 T cell receptor beta chains below was sequenced from the same sample in a study of shared clonotypes between healthy human individuals. The table came from immunoSEQ multiplex PCR; TCRdb's copy has only in-frame clones and leaves some out. This table holds 300,000 to 350,000 clones, around 79% found once. Sequencing used memory CD4+ T cells sorted from blood. Regarding subset: CD45RA-negative fraction. These receptors all come from a man aged 25 to 40 in good health.

The CDR3 loop reads CASRGGRVGDTGELFF. The DNA of the CDR3 is TGTGCCAGCAGGGGTGGTAGGGTTGGGGACACCGGGGAGCTGTTTTTT. This chain uses TRBV27 with TRBJ2-2; no clear D gene. Germline CDR1 reads MNHEY; CDR2 reads SMNVEV (reference sequence). V was shortened by 6 bases and J by 3 bases, with 17 bases between the two germline ends. The length of the CDR3 is 16 residues.

The V gene is TRBV6-1, the J gene TRBJ1-4, with D perhaps matching TRBD1 (6 bases). CDR1 is MNHNS and CDR2 is SASEGT in the germline V gene. Trimming took 0 bases from V and 17 from J, leaving 13 bases between them. The CDR3 sequence is 12 residues long. The CDR3 reads CASSEAPRTVFF. CDR3 DNA sequence: TGTGCCAGCAGTGAAGCGCCGCGGACAGTTTTTTTT.

This chain links TRBV19 with TRBJ2-4; no clear D gene. The germline gives CDR1 LNHDA, CDR2 SQIVND (reference sequence). V was cut by 3 bases and J by 2 bases, with 8 bases left in between. The CDR3 spans 14 residues. The DNA for the CDR3 is TGTGCCAGTAGTATTTACGTTACCAAAAACATTCAGTACTTC. It codes for CASSIYVTKNIQYF.

The chain links TRBV2 to TRBJ1-6, with D maybe TRBD1 (6 bases). CDR1 SNHLY and CDR2 FYNNEI come from the germline V gene. The CDR3 has 13 residues. V was cut by 7 bases and J by 9 bases, with 13 bases left in between. CDR3 sequence: CASIQGLSSPLHF. The CDR3 region has the DNA TGTGCCAGCATACAGGGTCTGTCTTCACCCCTCCACTTT.

This rearrangement joins TRBV7-3 to TRBJ2-1, with a weak D call TRBD2 (5 bases). The V and J ends lost 5 bases and 0 bases respectively, with 17 bases between them. CDR1 and CDR2 from the germline V gene are SGHTA and FQGTGA. This CDR3 is built from 17 residues. The chain's CDR3 is CASSPLGLTSSYNEQFF. The CDR3 DNA reads as TGTGCCAGCAGCCCCCTAGGGCTTACTAGCTCCTACAATGAGCAGTTCTTC.

This chain connects TRBV11-2 to TRBJ2-5; 9 nucleotides line up with TRBD1. V lost 5 bases, J lost 3 bases, and 7 bases stayed unmatched. The CDR3 length is 15 residues. The germline V gene has CDR1 SGHAT and CDR2 FQNNGV. DNA for the CDR3: TGTGCCAGCAGCCCTCGGACAGGGGCGGAAGAGACCCAGTACTTC. Translated, it gives CASSPRTGAEETQYF.

Many counts were recorded for this clone. Distinct nucleotide sequences in the sample also encode this CDR3. This chain links TRBV11-2 with TRBJ2-1; possible D gene TRBD2, 5 bases. V dropped 4 bases and J dropped 10 bases, with 11 bases sitting between them. Germline CDR1 reads SGHAT; CDR2 reads FQNNGV. This CDR3 contains 12 residues. This CDR3 is CASSSIGGEQFF. The CDR3 DNA follows: TGTGCCAGCAGCTCGATAGGAGGCGAGCAGTTCTTC.

The chain combines TRBV6-5 with TRBJ2-2, with a tentative D call TRBD2 (6 bases). There are 15 residues in the CDR3. Trimming took 0 bases from V and 6 from J, leaving 11 bases between them. Germline CDR1 is MNHEY and CDR2 is SVGAGI. The CDR3 sequence: CASSYSGGSSGELFF. CDR3 nucleotides: TGTGCCAGCAGTTACTCGGGAGGCTCTTCCGGGGAGCTGTTTTTT.

The chain links TRBV18 to TRBJ1-3; D gene unclear. The CDR3 is made up of 14 amino acids. Trimming shortened V by 2 bases and J by 1 base, and 6 bases separated the two germline ends. Germline assignment: CDR1 KGHSH and CDR2 LQKENI. As DNA, the CDR3 is TGTGCCAGCTCACCAGGGGTTTCTGGAAACACCATATATTTT. Translating gives CASSPGVSGNTIYF.

The chain carries TRBV6-1 and TRBJ1-5; D is undetermined. V lost 4 bases and J 5 bases, leaving 15 bases between the germline ends. In germline, CDR1 is MNHNS, CDR2 SASEGT. This CDR3 is 15 amino acids long. The CDR3 nucleotides read TGTGCCAGCAGTGGGGGAACAGCCTTTTATCAGCCCCAGCATTTT. Amino acid sequence: CASSGGTAFYQPQHF.

The J gene is TRBJ1-2, the V gene TRBV6-1, with unresolved D. The V end lost 1 base, the J end lost 4 bases, and 13 bases lay between the germline ends. Germline V gene data show CDR1 as MNHNS and CDR2 as SASEGT. This CDR3 has 15 residues. DNA of the CDR3: TGTGCCAGCAGTGAAGATGGTCCGGGTTTCTATGGCTACACCTTC. Amino acids: CASSEDGPGFYGYTF.

This clone was detected a few times. For the CDR3, the DNA is TGCGCCAGCAGCTTGGTGCTGAACAGCGGTGCGAAAAACATTCAGTACTTC. Its translation is CASSLVLNSGAKNIQYF. This chain connects TRBV5-1 to TRBJ2-4; D is possibly TRBD2 (5 bases). Germline V gives CDR1 SGHRS, CDR2 YFSETQ. This CDR3 spans 17 amino acids. Deletions cut 0 bases from V and 4 bases from J, with 17 bases between.

The V and J genes are TRBV5-6 and TRBJ1-5; no firm D call. V was pared by 2 bases and J by 1 base, with 10 bases between. CDR3 size: 15 residues. Germline V gene data show CDR1 as SGHDT and CDR2 as YYEEEE. In nucleotides, the CDR3 is TGTGCCAGCAGCTTTGGCAGAGCCAGCAATCAGCCCCAGCATTTT. This codes for CASSFGRASNQPQHF.

V gene TRBV5-1 combines with J gene TRBJ2-7; 11 positions match TRBD2. This CDR3 region has 13 residues. V shed 3 bases, J shed 5 bases, and the junction held 1 base outside the gene matches. Germline V gives CDR1 SGHRS, CDR2 YFSETQ. DNA of the CDR3: TGCGCCAGCAGCTCGGGACTAGCGGACGAGCAGTACTTC. Translation: CASSSGLADEQYF.

The chain recombines TRBV19 with TRBJ2-1; perhaps TRBD1 as D (6 bases). Germline CDR1 reads LNHDA; CDR2 reads SQIVND (reference sequence). V lost 8 bases to trimming and J lost 7 bases, with 18 bases between them. CDR3 length equals 14 residues. The CDR3 bases are TGTGCCAGTCGCAGGGGTCTACTCGAGAATGAGCAGTTCTTC. Amino acid sequence: CASRRGLLENEQFF.

This chain uses TRBV5-1 with TRBJ1-1; D unclear. V was trimmed by 0 bases and J by 1 base, leaving 7 bases between them. Germline CDR1 is SGHRS and CDR2 is YFSETQ. The CDR3 has 14 amino acids. The CDR3 sequence is CASSLVEGNTEAFF. In DNA form, the CDR3 reads TGCGCCAGCAGCTTGGTGGAGGGGAACACTGAAGCTTTCTTT.

The chain employs TRBV19 and TRBJ1-1; D not certain. CDR1 and CDR2 (germline): LNHDA, SQIVND (reference sequence). The V end was cut by 3 bases, the J end by 7 bases, with 6 bases between. The CDR3 runs to 11 residues. CDR3 DNA sequence: TGTGCCAGTAGTATTGGGATTGAAGCTTTCTTT. Encoded protein: CASSIGIEAFF.

The sample holds one count of this clone. The V call is TRBV6-5, the J call TRBJ2-5, with 10 bases identical to TRBD2. Germline CDR1 and CDR2: MNHEY and SVGAGI. The CDR3 totals 16 residues. V shed 4 bases and J 2 bases; nucleotides not matched to a gene: 7. The CDR3 bases are TGTGCCAGCAGTTGGTGGGTAGCGGGAGGACAAGAGACCCAGTACTTC. Translating gives CASSWWVAGGQETQYF.

This chain uses TRBV18 with TRBJ2-5; 8 bases align to TRBD2. The last part of the DNA fits TRBJ2-7 better; the J call may be wrong. The CDR3 totals 16 residues. Germline values: CDR1 KGHSH, CDR2 LQKENI. The CDR3 is CASSPPGLVVGSEQYF. Written as DNA, the CDR3 is TGTGCCAGCTCACCACCGGGACTAGTTGTGGGTTCCGAGCAGTACTTC.

The genes are TRBV29-1 and TRBJ1-3; D is unclear. The CDR3 spans 13 residues. Per the germline V gene, CDR1 is SQVTM and CDR2 is ANQGSEA. The V gene lost 2 bases and the J gene lost 4 bases, with 9 bases spanning the gap. DNA for the CDR3: TGCAGCGTTGAATTGCAGTGGGGAAACACCATATATTTT. It codes for CSVELQWGNTIYF.

The V call is TRBV10-3, the J call TRBJ2-1; D not certain. This CDR3 contains 15 residues. With 0 bases removed from V and 7 bases from J, the gap between germline ends came to 13 bases. Germline V gives CDR1 ENHRY, CDR2 SYGVKD. This CDR3 reads CAISESRTPWNEQFF. CDR3 nucleotides: TGTGCCATCAGTGAGTCCCGGACCCCCTGGAATGAGCAGTTCTTC.

V gene TRBV18 combines with J gene TRBJ2-3, with 10 bases fitting TRBD1. After removal of 2 bases from V and 2 bases from J, the junction contained 4 bases not matched to a gene. The CDR3 contains 16 residues. Germline assignment: CDR1 KGHSH and CDR2 LQKENI. CDR3 nucleotides: TGTGCCAGCTCACCATTCGGACAGGGGGTCACAGATACGCAGTATTTT. It yields the protein CASSPFGQGVTDTQYF.

The chain has TRBV28 and TRBJ1-4; no definite D call. This CDR3 comprises 18 residues. Trimming cost V 6 bases and J 4 bases, with 24 bases left between them. Germline values: CDR1 MDHEN, CDR2 SYDVKM. Here the CDR3 DNA reads TGTGCCAGCAGCCCCCCTGGGAGCGCCGGACTTAATAATGAAAAACTGTTTTTT. This sequence encodes CASSPPGSAGLNNEKLFF.

This clone was found once. The same CDR3 is also encoded by other DNA sequences in this sample. The V call is TRBV20-1, the J call TRBJ1-1, with D unresolved. Trimming took off 6 bases at V and 11 bases at J, with 7 bases between the two ends. CDR3 size: 8 residues. From germline, CDR1 is DFQATT and CDR2 SNEGSKA (reference sequence). CDR3 loop: CSAGGAFF. In DNA, the CDR3 is TGCAGTGCGGGAGGTGCTTTCTTT.